Each of the 30 T cell receptor beta chains below was sequenced from the same sample in a study of cytomegalovirus exposure and HLA in healthy donors. In the PCR, 60 Vbeta and 13 Jbeta primers were used. Method: immunoSEQ multiplex PCR; TCRdb's copy keeps in-frame clones and lacks some. The sample includes about 130,000 clones, around 78% of them seen just once. Material: PBMCs. The receptors shown here come from a woman aged 45-60 years in good health and CMV-seronegative.

In its sample, this clone was seen a few times. V gene TRBV4-3 combines with J gene TRBJ2-2; tentative D call: TRBD2 (5 bases). Looked up from germline, CDR1 is LGHNA and CDR2 is YSLEER. The CDR3 spans 15 residues. Trimming took 0 bases from V and 4 from J, leaving 9 bases between them. This CDR3 is CASSQEQLVTGELFF. The CDR3 nucleotides read TGCGCCAGCAGCCAAGAACAACTAGTCACCGGGGAGCTGTTTTTT.

The rearrangement joins TRBV21-1 to TRBJ2-6; the tabulated D call, TRBD1, remains unverified against the DNA. TRBV21-1 has pseudogene status. The length of the CDR3 is 18 residues. The CDR3 bases are TGTGCCAGCAGCAAAGACCGACAGGGGTCACCCGGGGCCAACGTCCTGACTTTC. Translated: CASSKDRQGSPGANVLTF.

The chain joins TRBV6-5 to TRBJ1-2; no firm D call. Germline assignment: CDR1 MNHEY and CDR2 SVGAGI. Trimming took off 5 bases at V and 5 bases at J, with 12 bases between the two ends. This CDR3 has 13 residues. CDR3 in amino acids: CASSRPGVYGYTF. The CDR3 nucleotides read TGTGCCAGCAGTCGCCCGGGTGTTTATGGCTACACCTTC.

This clone came up a few times. The chain employs TRBV27 and TRBJ2-6; maybe TRBD1 (6 bases). The length of the CDR3 is 16 residues. Trimming cost V 3 bases and J 0 bases, with 9 bases left between them. CDR1 is MNHEY, CDR2 SMNVEV, per germline (reference sequence). In DNA form, the CDR3 reads TGTGCCAGCAGTTTTGGACAGATCTCTGGGGCCAACGTCCTGACTTTC. Translation: CASSFGQISGANVLTF.

This chain connects TRBV29-1 to TRBJ2-7; a possible D gene is TRBD1 (6 bases). The CDR3 contains 13 residues. Per the germline V gene, CDR1 is SQVTM and CDR2 is ANQGSEA. Trimming removed 6 bases from V and 0 bases from J, with 12 bases in between. The CDR3 here is CSVETGVSYEQYF. CDR3 sequence (DNA): TGCAGCGTGGAGACAGGAGTCTCCTACGAGCAGTACTTC.

The rearrangement links TRBV28 to TRBJ1-5; TRBD1 matches at 7 bases. Per germline, CDR1 MDHEN and CDR2 SYDVKM. V lost 5 bases to trimming and J lost 4 bases; unmatched junction nucleotides: 8. This CDR3 spans 15 amino acids. The CDR3 loop reads CASSETGQKNQPQHF. CDR3 bases: TGTGCCAGCAGTGAGACAGGGCAAAAAAATCAGCCCCAGCATTTT.

The genes are TRBV7-9 and TRBJ2-1, with TRBD2 matching over 14 bases. CDR3 size: 17 residues. The germline gives CDR1 SEHNR, CDR2 FQNEAQ (reference sequence). V lost 0 bases, J lost 7 bases, and 5 bases stayed unmatched. The CDR3, as DNA: TGTGCCAGCAGCTTAGCGGGACTAGCGGGAGTAACTAATGAGCAGTTCTTC. Protein: CASSLAGLAGVTNEQFF.

V and J are TRBV7-2 and TRBJ2-1, with D perhaps matching TRBD1 (6 bases). CDR3 length: 17 amino acids. The germline gives CDR1 SGHTA, CDR2 FQGNSA. Trimming shortened V by 4 bases and J by 5 bases, and 21 bases separated the two germline ends. Here the CDR3 reads CASSYLSGSDSDNEQFF. The CDR3 DNA reads TGTGCCAGCAGCTACCTATCTGGATCGGACAGCGACAATGAGCAGTTCTTC.

The chain uses TRBV19 and TRBJ1-4; D not certain. This CDR3 has 13 residues. The V end was cut by 3 bases, the J end by 4 bases, with 6 bases between. From germline, CDR1 is LNHDA and CDR2 SQIVND (reference sequence). The CDR3 DNA follows: TGTGCCAGTAGTATTACAAGTAATGAAAAACTGTTTTTT. This translates into CASSITSNEKLFF.

The CDR3 sequence is CASSWGRAGRVETQYF. The CDR3 coding sequence is TGTGCCAGCAGTTGGGGGAGGGCAGGGAGGGTGGAGACCCAGTACTTC. V gene TRBV27 combines with J gene TRBJ2-5; 7 nucleotides agree with TRBD2. CDR3 length equals 16 residues. Germline-derived CDR1 and CDR2 are MNHEY and SMNVEV (reference sequence). Losses at the gene ends were 4 bases for V and 5 bases for J; bases not matched to a gene: 13.

This clone was seen a handful of times. V and J are TRBV5-4 and TRBJ2-7, with 9 positions matching TRBD2. Looked up from germline, CDR1 is SGHNT and CDR2 is YYREEE (reference sequence). CDR3 length: 15 amino acids. Trimming at V came to 4 bases and at J to 12 bases, leaving 17 bases not matched to a gene. The CDR3: CASSPAGSGSIGWYF. The CDR3 coding sequence is TGTGCCAGCAGCCCCGCAGGTAGCGGGAGTATTGGGTGGTACTTC.

The chain recombines TRBV29-1 with TRBJ2-2, with 7 bases fitting TRBD1. CDR1 and CDR2 (germline): SQVTM, ANQGSEA. The CDR3 spans 14 residues. Trimming at V came to 5 bases and at J to 1 base, leaving 4 bases not matched to a gene. The DNA of the CDR3 is TGCAGCGTTTCGACAGGGTTGAACACCGGGGAGCTGTTTTTT. It codes for CSVSTGLNTGELFF.

The chain employs TRBV5-1 and TRBJ2-3; D is unclear. CDR1 and CDR2 (germline): SGHRS, YFSETQ. The CDR3 is made up of 15 amino acids. The V end was cut by 0 bases, the J end by 0 bases, with 8 bases between. CDR3 loop: CASSLGGLSTDTQYF. CDR3 in DNA: TGCGCCAGCAGCTTGGGAGGCCTAAGCACAGATACGCAGTATTTT.

The CDR3 region is CASSQDEASGRTDTQYF. As DNA, the CDR3 is TGTGCCAGCAGCCAAGATGAAGCTAGCGGGAGGACAGATACGCAGTATTTT. The gene calls are TRBV4-2 and TRBJ2-3; 11 bases map to TRBD2. Germline V gives CDR1 LGHNA, CDR2 YNFKEQ. The CDR3 sequence is 17 residues long. Trimming removed 0 bases from V and 3 bases from J; junction bases left unmatched: 5.

The chain employs TRBV5-1 and TRBJ2-7; no reliable D call. Per germline, CDR1 SGHRS and CDR2 YFSETQ. V lost 0 bases and J 4 bases, leaving 8 bases between the germline ends. This CDR3 contains 13 residues. CDR3 bases: TGCGCCAGCAGCTTGGCCCGTTATTACGAGCAGTACTTC. This translates into CASSLARYYEQYF.

The chain carries TRBV20-1 and TRBJ2-1; TRBD2 might be the D (5 bases). Germline V gene data show CDR1 as DFQATT and CDR2 as SNEGSKA (reference sequence). CDR3 length equals 11 residues. The V and J ends lost 3 bases and 10 bases respectively, with 10 bases between them. The CDR3 DNA follows: TGCAGTGCTAGTATAGCGAAAGAGCAGTTCTTC. Protein: CSASIAKEQFF.

V is TRBV7-3 and J is TRBJ2-1; D might be TRBD2 (5 bases). Germline V gene sequence: CDR1 SGHTA, CDR2 FQGTGA. The V and J ends lost 0 bases and 1 base respectively, with 10 bases between them. This CDR3 spans 16 amino acids. This CDR3 is CASSLTSGQSYNEQFF. In DNA, the CDR3 is TGTGCCAGCAGCTTAACCAGCGGCCAATCCTACAATGAGCAGTTCTTC.

The chain couples TRBV7-2 to TRBJ2-7; 12 positions match TRBD2. CDR3 size: 16 residues. Germline V lookup: CDR1 SGHTA, CDR2 FQGNSA. The V segment lost 4 bases and the J segment 2 bases; nucleotides outside the gene matches: 6. CDR3 in amino acids: CASSSGRLAGAYEQYF. As DNA, the CDR3 is TGTGCCAGCAGCTCGGGTCGACTAGCGGGAGCCTACGAGCAGTACTTC.

V and J are TRBV4-1 and TRBJ2-5; 8 bases align to TRBD1. V shed 1 base, J shed 6 bases, and the junction held 13 bases outside the gene matches. The CDR3 sequence is 17 residues long. Germline lookup yields CDR1 MGHRA and CDR2 YSYEKL. CDR3 sequence: CASSQANLGARGQTQYF. DNA of the CDR3: TGCGCCAGCAGCCAAGCAAACCTTGGGGCCAGGGGGCAGACCCAGTACTTC.

This rearrangement joins TRBV6-1 to TRBJ2-1, with TRBD2 identical over 10 bases. The CDR3 loop spans 16 amino acids. The ends lost 2 bases at V and 8 bases at J; junction bases unmatched: 9. Germline V CDR1 and CDR2: MNHNS, SASEGT. The CDR3: CASSERSSGSIDEQFF. The CDR3, as DNA: TGTGCCAGCAGTGAAAGGTCTAGCGGGAGTATAGATGAGCAGTTCTTC.

V and J are TRBV7-9 and TRBJ2-3, with D possibly TRBD1 on 6 matching bases. V was clipped by 2 bases and J by 5 bases, with 8 bases between them. In germline, CDR1 is SEHNR, CDR2 FQNEAQ (reference sequence). The CDR3 consists of 13 residues. Written as DNA, the CDR3 is TGTGCCAGCAGCTTACAGGGGATAGATACGCAGTATTTT. Translating it yields CASSLQGIDTQYF.

The chain combines TRBV6-1 with TRBJ1-4; D perhaps matches TRBD1 (6 bases). The CDR3 extends over 15 amino acids. Germline CDR1 is MNHNS and CDR2 is SASEGT. V lost 6 bases, J lost 0 bases, and 11 bases lay in between. The CDR3, as DNA: TGTGCCAGCAGCCCAACAGGGACAACTAATGAAAAACTGTTTTTT. Residues: CASSPTGTTNEKLFF.

The chain is built from TRBV30 and TRBJ1-2; unclear D gene. Germline values: CDR1 GTSNPN, CDR2 SVGIG (reference sequence). This CDR3 is 11 amino acids long. CDR3 loop: CFTRSNYGYTF. Here the CDR3 DNA reads TGTTTTACCCGGTCCAACTATGGCTACACCTTC.

This clone was seen just once. This chain connects TRBV28 to TRBJ2-7; D not resolved. V lost 8 bases to trimming and J lost 1 base, with 18 bases between them. The CDR3 sequence is 15 residues long. Germline assignment: CDR1 MDHEN and CDR2 SYDVKM. This CDR3 is CASAVHASESYEQYF. Written as DNA, the CDR3 is TGTGCCAGCGCCGTCCACGCGTCCGAGTCCTACGAGCAGTACTTC. Together with reference TRBV28 and TRBJ2-7, the CDR3 gives the full variable domain: DVKVTQSSRYLVKRTGEKVFLECVQDMDHENMFWYRQDPGLGLRLIYFSYDVKMKEKGDIPEGYSVSREKKERFSLILESASTNQTSMYLCASAVHASESYEQYFGPGTRLTVT.

The sample holds a few counts of this clone. This chain links TRBV11-2 with TRBJ2-7; D ambiguous. CDR1 is SGHAT, CDR2 FQNNGV, per germline. Trimming cost V 1 base and J 0 bases, with 7 bases left between them. CDR3 size: 14 residues. The DNA of the CDR3 is TGTGCCAGCAGCTTAGGAGGCCCCTCCTACGAGCAGTACTTC. This gives the protein CASSLGGPSYEQYF.

V gene TRBV10-3 combines with J gene TRBJ2-2; D is perhaps TRBD2 (5 bases). CDR1 is ENHRY, CDR2 SYGVKD, per germline. V was trimmed by 6 bases and J by 6 bases, leaving 14 bases between them. The CDR3 consists of 14 residues. The CDR3 nucleotides are TGTGCCATCAGGAATACTAGTTCGGCCGGGGAGCTGTTTTTT. It is translated as CAIRNTSSAGELFF.

This rearrangement joins TRBV7-3 to TRBJ1-1; unclear D gene. Germline CDR1 and CDR2: SGHTA and FQGTGA. The V and J ends lost 5 bases and 3 bases respectively, with 19 bases between them. This CDR3 is 16 amino acids long. CDR3 sequence (DNA): TGTGCCAGCAGCCCCTTGGAGAGTAACGGGGACACTGAAGCTTTCTTT. Translation: CASSPLESNGDTEAFF.

The chain employs TRBV6-5 and TRBJ2-7; D is perhaps TRBD1 (5 bases). This CDR3 has 14 residues. V was cut by 5 bases and J by 7 bases, with 18 bases left in between. Germline values: CDR1 MNHEY, CDR2 SVGAGI. The CDR3 spells CASSGPGLPGEQYF. The CDR3 region has the DNA TGTGCCAGCAGTGGCCCAGGGCTCCCCGGGGAGCAGTACTTC.

V usage is TRBV5-4 and J usage is TRBJ2-4; 8 bases line up with TRBD1. J was trimmed by 8 bases and V by 2 bases; bases with no gene match: 15. The CDR3 has 17 amino acids. CDR1 and CDR2 from the germline V gene are SGHNT and YYREEE (reference sequence). CDR3 DNA: TGTGCCAGCAGCTTCTTGGCCCAGGGGGCTTCATCAGACATTCAGTACTTC. Its protein is CASSFLAQGASSDIQYF.

The chain recombines TRBV4-3 with TRBJ2-1; 7 bases map to TRBD2. CDR3 length: 16 residues. The V gene end was trimmed by 0 bases and the J gene end by 4 bases; junction bases not matched to a gene: 6. From germline, CDR1 is LGHNA and CDR2 YSLEER. This chain's CDR3 is CASSQDAGEVYNEQFF. As DNA, the CDR3 is TGCGCCAGCAGCCAAGATGCGGGGGAAGTGTACAATGAGCAGTTCTTC.